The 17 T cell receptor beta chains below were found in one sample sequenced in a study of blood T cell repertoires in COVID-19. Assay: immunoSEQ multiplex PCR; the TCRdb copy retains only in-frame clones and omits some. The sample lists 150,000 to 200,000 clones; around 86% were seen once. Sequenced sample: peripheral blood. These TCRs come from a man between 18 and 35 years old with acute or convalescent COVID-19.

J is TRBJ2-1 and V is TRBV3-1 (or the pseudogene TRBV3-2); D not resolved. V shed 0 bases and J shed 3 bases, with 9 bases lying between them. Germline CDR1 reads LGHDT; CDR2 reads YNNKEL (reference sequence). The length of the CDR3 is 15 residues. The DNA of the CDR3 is TGTGCCAGCAGCCAAGAAGTTTACAGCTACAATGAGCAGTTCTTC. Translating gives CASSQEVYSYNEQFF.

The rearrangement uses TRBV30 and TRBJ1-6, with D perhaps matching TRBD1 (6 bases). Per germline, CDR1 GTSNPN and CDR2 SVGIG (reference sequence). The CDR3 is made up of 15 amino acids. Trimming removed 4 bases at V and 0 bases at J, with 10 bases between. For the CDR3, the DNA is TGTGCCTGGAACAGGGTCAGCTCCTATAATTCACCCCTCCACTTT. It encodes CAWNRVSSYNSPLHF. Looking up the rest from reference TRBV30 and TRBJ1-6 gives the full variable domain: SQTIHQWPATLVQPVGSPLSLECTVEGTSNPNLYWYRQAAGRGLQLLFYSVGIGQISSEVPQNLSASRPQDRQFILSSKKLLLSDSGFYLCAWNRVSSYNSPLHFGNGTRLTVT.

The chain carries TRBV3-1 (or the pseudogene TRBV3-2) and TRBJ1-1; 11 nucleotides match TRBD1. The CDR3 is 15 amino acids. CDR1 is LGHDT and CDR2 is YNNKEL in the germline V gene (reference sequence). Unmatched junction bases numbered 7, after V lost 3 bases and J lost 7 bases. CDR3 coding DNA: TGTGCCAGCAGCCACGGGACAGGGGGGAAAGGTGAAGCTTTCTTT. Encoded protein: CASSHGTGGKGEAFF.

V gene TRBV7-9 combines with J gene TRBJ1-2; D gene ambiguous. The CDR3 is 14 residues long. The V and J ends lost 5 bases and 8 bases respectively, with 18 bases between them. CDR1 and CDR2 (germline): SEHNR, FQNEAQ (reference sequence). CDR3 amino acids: CASSPQMRTGGYTF. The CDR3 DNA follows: TGTGCCAGCAGCCCTCAAATGCGCACGGGGGGCTACACCTTC.

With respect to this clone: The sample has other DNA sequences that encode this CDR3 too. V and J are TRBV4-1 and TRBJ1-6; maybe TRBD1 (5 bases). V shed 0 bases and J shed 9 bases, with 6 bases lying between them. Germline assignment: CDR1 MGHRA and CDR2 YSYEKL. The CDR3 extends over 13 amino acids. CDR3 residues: CASSQDQGSPLHF. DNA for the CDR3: TGCGCCAGCAGCCAAGATCAGGGTTCACCCCTCCACTTT.

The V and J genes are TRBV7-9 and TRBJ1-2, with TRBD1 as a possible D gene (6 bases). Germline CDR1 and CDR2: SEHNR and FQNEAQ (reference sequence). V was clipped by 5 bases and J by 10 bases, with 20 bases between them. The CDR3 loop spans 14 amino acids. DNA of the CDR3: TGTGCCAGCAGCCCGTCGGGAGGGGGAGGGAACTACACCTTC. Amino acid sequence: CASSPSGGGGNYTF.

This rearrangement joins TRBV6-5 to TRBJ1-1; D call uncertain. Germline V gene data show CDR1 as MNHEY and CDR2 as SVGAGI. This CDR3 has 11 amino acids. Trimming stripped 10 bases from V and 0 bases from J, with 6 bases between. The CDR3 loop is CATTMNTEAFF. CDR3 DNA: TGTGCCACCACTATGAACACTGAAGCTTTCTTT.

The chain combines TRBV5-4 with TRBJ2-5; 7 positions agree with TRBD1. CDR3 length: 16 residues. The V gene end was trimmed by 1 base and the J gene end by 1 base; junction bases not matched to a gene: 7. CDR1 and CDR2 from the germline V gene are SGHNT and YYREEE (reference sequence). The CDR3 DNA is TGTGCCAGCAGCTTGCCGGGACAGAAGACCCAAGAGACCCAGTACTTC. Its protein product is CASSLPGQKTQETQYF.

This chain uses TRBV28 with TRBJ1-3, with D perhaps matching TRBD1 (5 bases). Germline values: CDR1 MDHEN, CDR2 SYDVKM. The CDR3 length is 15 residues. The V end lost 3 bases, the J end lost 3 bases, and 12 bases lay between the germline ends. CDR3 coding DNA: TGTGCCAGCAGTTTTGGGGGGGTGGTTGGAAACACCATATATTTT. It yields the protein CASSFGGVVGNTIYF.

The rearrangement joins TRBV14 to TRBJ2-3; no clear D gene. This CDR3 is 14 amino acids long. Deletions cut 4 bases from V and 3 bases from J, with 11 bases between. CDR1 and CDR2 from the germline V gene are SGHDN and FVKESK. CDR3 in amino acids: CASSPGSWTDTQYF. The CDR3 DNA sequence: TGTGCCAGCAGCCCCGGGTCTTGGACAGATACGCAGTATTTT.

The CDR3 is CASSTGQGWDEQYF. The CDR3 nucleotides read TGTGCCAGTAGTACGGGACAGGGTTGGGACGAGCAGTACTTC. The chain combines TRBV19 with TRBJ2-7; 9 nucleotides line up with TRBD1. Germline V gene sequence: CDR1 LNHDA, CDR2 SQIVND (reference sequence). Trimming removed 4 bases from V and 5 bases from J; junction bases left unmatched: 6. CDR3 size: 14 residues.

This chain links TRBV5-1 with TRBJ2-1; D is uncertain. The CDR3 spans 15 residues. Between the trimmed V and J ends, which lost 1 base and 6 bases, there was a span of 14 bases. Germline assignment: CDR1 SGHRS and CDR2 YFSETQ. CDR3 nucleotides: TGCGCCAGCAGCTTGACAGTAGTACCTGGCAATGAGCAGTTCTTC. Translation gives CASSLTVVPGNEQFF.

This CDR3 is CASSKPGQGLYGYTF. The CDR3 region has the DNA TGTGCCAGCAGCAAGCCGGGACAGGGACTCTATGGCTACACCTTC. V gene TRBV5-4 combines with J gene TRBJ1-2, with 9 bases aligning to TRBD1. CDR1 and CDR2 (germline): SGHNT, YYREEE (reference sequence). There are 15 residues in the CDR3. Losses at the gene ends were 4 bases for V and 4 bases for J; bases not matched to a gene: 8.

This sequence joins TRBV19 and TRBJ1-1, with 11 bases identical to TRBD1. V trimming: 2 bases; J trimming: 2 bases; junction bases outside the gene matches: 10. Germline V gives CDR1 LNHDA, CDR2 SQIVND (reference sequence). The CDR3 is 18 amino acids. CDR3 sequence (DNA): TGTGCCAGTAGTATAAGAAGGGGACAGGGGGTCGGTAACACTGAAGCTTTCTTT. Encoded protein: CASSIRRGQGVGNTEAFF.

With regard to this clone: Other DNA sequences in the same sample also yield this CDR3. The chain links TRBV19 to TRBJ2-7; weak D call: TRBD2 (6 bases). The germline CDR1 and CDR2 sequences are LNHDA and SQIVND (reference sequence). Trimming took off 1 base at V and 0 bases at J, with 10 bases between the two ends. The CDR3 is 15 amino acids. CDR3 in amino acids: CASSIGRGLSYEQYF. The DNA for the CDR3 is TGTGCCAGTAGTATAGGGAGGGGCCTCTCCTACGAGCAGTACTTC.

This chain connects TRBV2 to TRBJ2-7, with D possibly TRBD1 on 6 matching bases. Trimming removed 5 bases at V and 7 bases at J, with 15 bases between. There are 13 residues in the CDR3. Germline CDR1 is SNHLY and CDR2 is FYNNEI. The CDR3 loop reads CASSLGTSGEQYF. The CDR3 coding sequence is TGTGCCAGCAGTCTCGGGACATCGGGGGAGCAGTACTTC.

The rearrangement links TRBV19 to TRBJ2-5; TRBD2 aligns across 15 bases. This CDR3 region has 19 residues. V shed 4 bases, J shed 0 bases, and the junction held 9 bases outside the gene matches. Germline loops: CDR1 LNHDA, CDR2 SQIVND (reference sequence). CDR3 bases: TGTGCCAGTAGTACCCTAAGGACTAGCGGGGGGGCCTACCAAGAGACCCAGTACTTC. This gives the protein CASSTLRTSGGAYQETQYF.